These 29 T cell receptor beta chains were all obtained from the same sample, sequenced in a study of blood T cell repertoires in COVID-19. Generated by immunoSEQ multiplex PCR, the TCRdb table keeps only in-frame clones and is missing some. The top ten clones hold under 0.7% of a sample with approximately 440,000 clones, roughly 87% of them seen once. Material for sequencing was PBMCs or T cells enriched from blood (not recorded which). These TCRs come from a man between 18 and 29 years old who had recovered from COVID-19.

V gene TRBV19 combines with J gene TRBJ2-1, with 9 bases lining up with TRBD1. Germline V gene sequence: CDR1 LNHDA, CDR2 SQIVND (reference sequence). Germline trimming cut 6 bases from V and 3 bases from J; bases unmatched to any gene: 6. This CDR3 spans 15 amino acids. The CDR3 here is CASRNRDRDYNEQFF. In DNA, the CDR3 is TGTGCCAGTAGAAATAGGGACAGGGACTACAATGAGCAGTTCTTC. Together with reference TRBV19 and TRBJ2-1, the CDR3 gives the full variable domain: DGGITQSPKYLFRKEGQNVTLSCEQNLNHDAMYWYRQDPGQGLRLIYYSQIVNDFQKGDIAEGYSVSREKKESFPLTVTSAQKNPTAFYLCASRNRDRDYNEQFFGPGTRLTVL.

The chain has TRBV2 and TRBJ1-1; maybe TRBD1 (6 bases). Germline loops: CDR1 SNHLY, CDR2 FYNNEI. Trimming took 9 bases from V and 8 from J, leaving 13 bases between them. This CDR3 is built from 11 residues. The CDR3 DNA is TGTGCCAGACGCAGGGGCGGCGAAGCTTTCTTT. The encoded protein is CARRRGGEAFF.

The genes are TRBV7-2 and TRBJ1-6, with no clear D. With 6 bases removed from V and 10 bases from J, the gap between germline ends came to 16 bases. The germline CDR1 and CDR2 sequences are SGHTA and FQGNSA. The CDR3 covers 14 residues. The CDR3 protein is CASRAGQSPSPLHF. CDR3 in DNA: TGTGCCAGCAGGGCGGGCCAATCGCCGTCACCCCTCCACTTT.

The rearrangement links TRBV7-3 to TRBJ2-5, with D possibly TRBD2 on 7 matching bases. Germline CDR1 reads SGHTA; CDR2 reads FQGTGA. The V end lost 0 bases, the J end lost 4 bases, and 15 bases lay between the germline ends. The CDR3 covers 16 residues. The CDR3: CASSLTGAGVRETQYF. The CDR3 DNA reads as TGTGCCAGCAGCTTAACGGGGGCGGGAGTGAGAGAGACCCAGTACTTC.

This clone appeared a single time. The V and J genes are TRBV7-9 and TRBJ1-6; TRBD1 matches at 8 bases. This CDR3 region has 13 residues. Germline CDR1 and CDR2: SEHNR and FQNEAQ (reference sequence). V gave up 4 bases and J gave up 11 bases; unmatched junction bases: 4. The CDR3 region has the DNA TGTGCCAGCAGCTCAGGGGGCTCTCCACCCCTCCACTTT. Its translation: CASSSGGSPPLHF.

The V and J genes are TRBV9 and TRBJ1-6; no reliable D call. CDR3 length equals 14 residues. The germline V gene encodes CDR1 SGDLS and CDR2 YYNGEE. Deletions cut 2 bases from V and 7 bases from J, with 10 bases between. CDR3 nucleotides: TGTGCCAGCAGCGTTGGGGAGGGAAATTCACCCCTCCACTTT. Its protein product is CASSVGEGNSPLHF. Looking up the rest from reference TRBV9 and TRBJ1-6 gives the full variable domain: DSGVTQTPKHLITATGQRVTLRCSPRSGDLSVYWYQQSLDQGLQFLIQYYNGEERAKGNILERFSAQQFPDLHSELNLSSLELGDSALYFCASSVGEGNSPLHFGNGTRLTVT.

As DNA, the CDR3 is TGTGCCAGCAGCTTGTTCGGGAGGACCATCCTAGACAATGAGCAGTTCTTC. Translating it yields CASSLFGRTILDNEQFF. The chain carries TRBV5-5 and TRBJ2-1; 7 nucleotides align to TRBD2. Germline lookup yields CDR1 SGHKS and CDR2 YYEKEE (reference sequence). V gave up 1 base and J gave up 5 bases; unmatched junction bases: 12. There are 17 residues in the CDR3.

V usage is TRBV6-5 and J usage is TRBJ1-6, with 7 bases matching TRBD1. V trimming: 8 bases; J trimming: 7 bases; junction bases outside the gene matches: 8. This CDR3 contains 14 residues. Per the germline V gene, CDR1 is MNHEY and CDR2 is SVGAGI. The CDR3 coding sequence is TGTGCCAGCCGCCTGACAGGGTTAAATTCACCCCTCCACTTT. It translates to CASRLTGLNSPLHF.

Here the CDR3 DNA reads TGTGCCAGCAGCTTGAAACGGGCAGGGTACAATGAGCAGTTCTTC. Protein sequence: CASSLKRAGYNEQFF. The rearrangement joins TRBV7-8 to TRBJ2-1; weak D call: TRBD1 (5 bases). Deletions cut 3 bases from V and 4 bases from J, with 13 bases between. CDR3 length: 15 amino acids. Per germline, CDR1 SGHVS and CDR2 FQNEAQ. Combining the CDR3 with reference TRBV7-8 and TRBJ2-1 gives the whole variable domain GAGVSQSPRYKVAKRGQDVALRCDPISGHVSLFWYQQALGQGPEFLTYFQNEAQLDKSGLPSDRFFAERPEGSVSTLKIQRTQQEDSAVYLCASSLKRAGYNEQFFGPGTRLTVL.

This chain links TRBV29-1 with TRBJ2-7; 7 bases are a match to TRBD2. CDR1 and CDR2 (germline): SQVTM, ANQGSEA. This CDR3 spans 16 amino acids. The J segment lost 3 bases and the V segment lost 2 bases, leaving 13 bases of the junction unmatched. The CDR3 DNA reads as TGCAGCGTTGAACGATACGGACTAGGGACCCTCTACGAGCAGTACTTC. Translated, it gives CSVERYGLGTLYEQYF.

The chain carries TRBV5-4 and TRBJ1-2; 7 positions agree with TRBD1. This CDR3 has 14 amino acids. The V segment lost 4 bases and the J segment 6 bases; nucleotides outside the gene matches: 9. The germline CDR1 and CDR2 sequences are SGHNT and YYREEE (reference sequence). The CDR3 loop is CASSLTTGYNGYTF. The CDR3 region has the DNA TGTGCCAGCAGCCTTACGACAGGGTACAATGGCTACACCTTC.

The chain recombines TRBV13 with TRBJ1-1, with TRBD1 identical over 9 bases. The CDR3 consists of 13 residues. The germline CDR1 and CDR2 sequences are PRHDT and FYEKMQ (reference sequence). Losses at the gene ends were 4 bases for V and 8 bases for J; bases not matched to a gene: 5. The CDR3 is CASSWGTGLEAFF. In DNA form, the CDR3 reads TGTGCCAGCAGCTGGGGGACAGGGTTAGAAGCTTTCTTT.

The rearrangement uses TRBV19 and TRBJ2-2, with D possibly matching TRBD2 (5 bases). The CDR3 loop spans 14 amino acids. Germline assignment: CDR1 LNHDA and CDR2 SQIVND (reference sequence). V shed 5 bases and J shed 6 bases, with 13 bases lying between them. DNA for the CDR3: TGTGCCAGTAGTGGGCTAGCTCTTCCCGGGGAGCTGTTTTTT. Its protein is CASSGLALPGELFF.

The V call is TRBV5-1, the J call TRBJ1-6, with D tentatively TRBD1 (6 bases). CDR3 size: 15 residues. The germline gives CDR1 SGHRS, CDR2 YFSETQ. V was cut by 4 bases and J by 5 bases, with 13 bases left in between. DNA of the CDR3: TGCGCCAGCAGCGCCGGGACAAGTAATAATTCACCCCTCCACTTT. Protein product: CASSAGTSNNSPLHF.

The V gene is TRBV4-2, the J gene TRBJ1-3; D call uncertain. The V end lost 0 bases, the J end lost 2 bases, and 14 bases lay between the germline ends. Germline lookup yields CDR1 LGHNA and CDR2 YNFKEQ. The CDR3 runs to 17 residues. The CDR3 DNA sequence: TGTGCCAGCAGCCAAGATAAGAGGGTTCTAGCTGGAAACACCATATATTTT. Its translation is CASSQDKRVLAGNTIYF.

The chain employs TRBV3-1 (or the pseudogene TRBV3-2) and TRBJ2-1, with TRBD2 as a possible D gene (5 bases). This CDR3 contains 15 residues. Germline loops: CDR1 LGHDT, CDR2 YNNKEL (reference sequence). The V and J ends lost 4 bases and 0 bases respectively, with 10 bases between them. The CDR3 DNA sequence: TGTGCCAGCAGCCCCGGGGAGCCCTCCTACAATGAGCAGTTCTTC. Amino acid sequence: CASSPGEPSYNEQFF.

V usage is TRBV7-2 and J usage is TRBJ1-2; D is unresolved. The CDR3 is made up of 17 amino acids. The germline V gene encodes CDR1 SGHTA and CDR2 FQGNSA. Deletions cut 1 base from V and 8 bases from J, with 23 bases between. The CDR3 protein is CASSLGGLKGVTEGYTF. The CDR3 DNA sequence: TGTGCCAGCAGCTTAGGCGGCCTAAAGGGAGTTACGGAGGGCTACACCTTC.

Concerning this clone: Other DNA sequences within the sample encode an identical CDR3. CDR3 protein: CASSLGGDSNQPQHF. Written as DNA, the CDR3 is TGCGCCAGCAGCTTAGGGGGGGACAGCAATCAGCCCCAGCATTTT. This chain connects TRBV5-1 to TRBJ1-5; possible D gene TRBD1, 6 bases. CDR1 is SGHRS, CDR2 YFSETQ, per germline. The V end lost 2 bases, the J end lost 1 base, and 10 bases lay between the germline ends. This CDR3 has 15 amino acids.

This CDR3 reads CASSLDRVSTQYF. DNA for the CDR3: TGTGCCAGCAGCTTAGACAGGGTGTCTACGCAGTATTTT. The chain links TRBV11-3 to TRBJ2-3, with a tentative D call TRBD1 (5 bases). Germline V gene lookup returns CDR1 SGHNT and CDR2 YENEEA. The CDR3 has 13 residues. Between the trimmed V and J ends, which lost 0 bases and 8 bases, there was a span of 9 bases.

The gene calls are TRBV29-1 and TRBJ1-1; 7 bases line up with TRBD1. Unmatched junction bases numbered 7, after V lost 8 bases and J lost 1 base. The CDR3 sequence is 13 residues long. Per the germline V gene, CDR1 is SQVTM and CDR2 is ANQGSEA. The CDR3 protein is CSFQTGQNTEAFF. CDR3 sequence (DNA): TGCAGCTTCCAGACAGGGCAGAACACTGAAGCTTTCTTT.

The chain joins TRBV30 to TRBJ1-5; the D gene is possibly TRBD1 (6 bases). Between the trimmed V and J ends, which lost 4 bases and 3 bases, there was a span of 10 bases. The CDR3 consists of 13 residues. Germline-derived CDR1 and CDR2 are GTSNPN and SVGIG (reference sequence). The CDR3 loop is CAWTGAFNQPQHF. As DNA, the CDR3 is TGTGCCTGGACAGGGGCCTTCAATCAGCCCCAGCATTTT. The full variable domain, with the rest looked up from reference TRBV30 and TRBJ1-5, is SQTIHQWPATLVQPVGSPLSLECTVEGTSNPNLYWYRQAAGRGLQLLFYSVGIGQISSEVPQNLSASRPQDRQFILSSKKLLLSDSGFYLCAWTGAFNQPQHFGDGTRLSIL.

The V gene is TRBV10-3, the J gene TRBJ1-2, with 8 bases fitting TRBD1. This CDR3 contains 17 residues. V dropped 1 base and J dropped 5; count of bases not matched to a gene: 12. The germline gives CDR1 ENHRY, CDR2 SYGVKD. The CDR3 protein is CAISEFMQGAVGYGYTF. The DNA for the CDR3 is TGTGCCATCAGTGAGTTTATGCAGGGGGCCGTGGGGTATGGCTACACCTTC.

The chain carries TRBV3-1 (or the pseudogene TRBV3-2) and TRBJ1-1, with a weak D call TRBD1 (5 bases). The CDR3 is 19 amino acids. Germline CDR1 is LGHDT and CDR2 is YNNKEL (reference sequence). With 0 bases removed from V and 6 bases from J, the gap between germline ends came to 26 bases. DNA for the CDR3: TGTGCCAGCAGCCAAGATTTTTCCCAGTGGGCAGGGAGGGTGGCTGAAGCTTTCTTT. Translated, it gives CASSQDFSQWAGRVAEAFF.

The rearrangement links TRBV5-5 to TRBJ2-7, with D maybe TRBD2 (5 bases). The V and J ends lost 0 bases and 3 bases respectively, with 13 bases between them. Germline V gives CDR1 SGHKS, CDR2 YYEKEE (reference sequence). The CDR3 contains 15 residues. The DNA of the CDR3 is TGTGCCAGCAGCTTGGGGCCCCCCCGGGACTACGAGCAGTACTTC. Its protein is CASSLGPPRDYEQYF.

The rearrangement links TRBV5-6 to TRBJ1-2; 7 nucleotides match TRBD1. The CDR3 consists of 11 residues. Germline assignment: CDR1 SGHDT and CDR2 YYEEEE. J lost 8 bases, V lost 4 bases, and 2 bases had no gene match. CDR3 DNA sequence: TGTGCCAGCAGCACAGGGGCGGGCTACACCTTC. This encodes CASSTGAGYTF.

J is TRBJ2-3 and V is TRBV7-9; no firm D call. Looked up from germline, CDR1 is SEHNR and CDR2 is FQNEAQ (reference sequence). The CDR3 contains 15 residues. The V end lost 5 bases, the J end lost 1 base, and 13 bases lay between the germline ends. CDR3 in amino acids: CASSTDRVRTDTQYF. Here the CDR3 DNA reads TGTGCCAGCAGCACCGACCGGGTCCGCACAGATACGCAGTATTTT.

The CDR3 spells CASSFGTATYGYTF. The DNA for the CDR3 is TGTGCCAGCAGCTTCGGGACAGCAACCTATGGCTACACCTTC. The chain is built from TRBV5-5 and TRBJ1-2; 7 nucleotides align to TRBD1. Germline values: CDR1 SGHKS, CDR2 YYEKEE (reference sequence). The CDR3 consists of 14 residues. V dropped 2 bases and J dropped 4; count of bases not matched to a gene: 5.

The rearrangement links TRBV10-3 to TRBJ1-1, with 7 bases matching TRBD1. The V gene's germline CDR1 is ENHRY and CDR2 SYGVKD. V shed 8 bases, J shed 1 base, and the junction held 13 bases outside the gene matches. The CDR3 has 16 amino acids. In DNA, the CDR3 is TGTGCCATCTCCCCCTCCCGGCCAGGGGGGAACACTGAAGCTTTCTTT. Amino acid sequence: CAISPSRPGGNTEAFF.

The V call is TRBV5-4, the J call TRBJ2-7; 8 bases are a match to TRBD1. The CDR3 is made up of 15 amino acids. Germline V gene data show CDR1 as SGHNT and CDR2 as YYREEE (reference sequence). J was trimmed by 4 bases and V by 4 bases; bases with no gene match: 10. The CDR3 is CASSASPDRAYEQYF. The CDR3 DNA follows: TGTGCCAGCAGCGCGTCCCCGGACAGGGCTTACGAGCAGTACTTC.